One and the same sample provided the 6 T cell receptor beta chains below, sequenced in a study of blood T cell repertoires in COVID-19. The data were produced by immunoSEQ multiplex PCR, yet TCRdb's version contains in-frame clones alone and is incomplete. The sample shows approximately 100,000 clones, around 89% of them seen only once. Sequencing was carried out using peripheral blood. The receptors shown here come from a human donor with acute or convalescent COVID-19. The donor label of this sample is uncertain.

The V call is TRBV5-1, the J call TRBJ1-6; 9 nucleotides align to TRBD1. This CDR3 has 15 amino acids. Germline V gives CDR1 SGHRS, CDR2 YFSETQ. V was clipped by 3 bases and J by 9 bases; unmatched bases: 7. The CDR3 DNA reads TGCGCCAGCAGCTCAATTAGGGGACAGGGTTCACCCCTCCACTTT. Translation gives CASSSIRGQGSPLHF.

This clone occurred a few times. The V gene is TRBV6-2 or TRBV6-3, the J gene TRBJ2-7, with D unresolved. The CDR3 covers 12 residues. V dropped 4 bases and J dropped 6 bases, with 10 bases sitting between them. The germline V gene encodes CDR1 MNHEY and CDR2 SVGEGT. This CDR3 reads CASSSGSGEQYF. In DNA form, the CDR3 reads TGTGCCAGCAGTTCAGGAAGTGGCGAGCAGTACTTC.

This chain joins TRBV6-2 or TRBV6-3 and TRBJ1-1; a weak D match, TRBD1 (5 bases). The CDR3 has 16 residues. Trimming took off 2 bases at V and 6 bases at J, with 19 bases between the two ends. Germline values: CDR1 MNHEY, CDR2 SVGEGT. In nucleotides, the CDR3 is TGTGCCAGCAGTTACCGGATACCCACCACAGGATCTGAAGCTTTCTTT. Translated: CASSYRIPTTGSEAFF.

The genes are TRBV7-3 and TRBJ2-1, with 7 nucleotides matching TRBD2. The CDR3 loop spans 13 amino acids. J gave up 6 bases and V 2 bases, and 1 base lay outside the gene matches. The germline CDR1 and CDR2 sequences are SGHTA and FQGTGA. The CDR3 is CASSLGGSNEQFF. CDR3 bases: TGTGCCAGCAGCTTAGGCGGGAGCAATGAGCAGTTCTTC.

The table lists this clone with a few counts. V is TRBV6-1 and J is TRBJ2-5, with 7 bases aligning to TRBD1. The CDR3 totals 15 residues. Trimming cost V 3 bases and J 2 bases; bases outside gene matches: 6. Germline-derived CDR1 and CDR2 are MNHNS and SASEGT. The CDR3 DNA is TGTGCCAGCAGTGAGGTCGGGACAGCGCAAGAGACCCAGTACTTC. It encodes CASSEVGTAQETQYF.

This chain links TRBV30 with TRBJ2-5; perhaps D is TRBD1 or TRBD2 (7 bases each). V gave up 5 bases and J gave up 5 bases, with 15 bases separating them. Per the germline V gene, CDR1 is GTSNPN and CDR2 is SVGIG (reference sequence). CDR3 size: 13 residues. For the CDR3, the DNA is TGTGCCTGGGGACTAGGGGGCCGTGAGACCCAGTACTTC. It is translated as CAWGLGGRETQYF.